This entry lists 24 T cell receptor beta chains sequenced from one sample in a study of T cell changes during pregnancy in multiple sclerosis. Some clones are missing from TCRdb's copy, which holds only in-frame ones; the method was immunoSEQ multiplex PCR. This table has about 58,000 clones, about 90% appearing once. The sequencing here drew on CD4+ T cells from peripheral blood mononuclear cells, taken after pregnancy. These receptors were obtained from a female donor in good health, enrolled as a control in a pregnancy study.

The chain is built from TRBV6-1 and TRBJ2-7, with 12 bases fitting TRBD2. The germline V gene has CDR1 MNHNS and CDR2 SASEGT. V shed 7 bases, J shed 1 base, and the junction held 5 bases outside the gene matches. CDR3 length equals 15 residues. The CDR3 loop is CASTRTSGASYEQYF. In DNA form, the CDR3 reads TGTGCCAGCACCAGGACTAGCGGGGCATCCTACGAGCAGTACTTC.

V gene TRBV11-3 combines with J gene TRBJ2-3; tentatively, D is TRBD1 (6 bases). CDR3 size: 14 residues. Trimming took 5 bases from V and 0 from J, leaving 9 bases between them. Germline CDR1 reads SGHNT; CDR2 reads YENEEA. This CDR3 reads CASSLDSSTDTQYF. CDR3 bases: TGTGCCAGCAGCCTGGACAGTAGCACAGATACGCAGTATTTT.

The chain recombines TRBV5-1 with TRBJ2-7; D may be TRBD1 (5 bases). Per germline, CDR1 SGHRS and CDR2 YFSETQ. This CDR3 region has 16 residues. Trimming took off 0 bases at V and 5 bases at J, with 18 bases between the two ends. The CDR3 bases are TGCGCCAGCAGCTTGGTATTTCGGGTTGGGGCCCACGAGCAGTACTTC. It specifies CASSLVFRVGAHEQYF.

This chain joins TRBV19 and TRBJ2-7; TRBD1 matches at 9 bases. This CDR3 spans 16 amino acids. The germline V gene encodes CDR1 LNHDA and CDR2 SQIVND (reference sequence). With V trimmed by 3 bases and J by 5 bases, 11 bases remained unmatched. The CDR3 loop is CASSISTGGYLDEQYF. The CDR3, as DNA: TGTGCCAGTAGTATTTCGACAGGGGGGTACCTCGACGAGCAGTACTTC.

The V call is TRBV2, the J call TRBJ2-3; 12 positions agree with TRBD2. The CDR3 is 15 amino acids. The germline V gene has CDR1 SNHLY and CDR2 FYNNEI. V lost 5 bases to trimming and J lost 4 bases; unmatched junction nucleotides: 4. In nucleotides, the CDR3 is TGTGCCAGCAGTACCGGACTAGCGGGGTCAGATACGCAGTATTTT. This gives the protein CASSTGLAGSDTQYF.

This clone was recorded only once. J is TRBJ1-4 and V is TRBV19, with 8 bases identical to TRBD1. The CDR3 loop spans 16 amino acids. Germline lookup yields CDR1 LNHDA and CDR2 SQIVND (reference sequence). The trim removed 4 bases at V and 7 bases at J, leaving 11 bases unmatched. In DNA, the CDR3 is TGTGCCAGTAGTAATCAGGGGGCCCTCATCCCTGAAAAACTGTTTTTT. The encoded protein is CASSNQGALIPEKLFF.

This chain uses TRBV7-2 with TRBJ2-3; no definite D call. The V end lost 4 bases, the J end lost 4 bases, and 3 bases lay between the germline ends. In germline, CDR1 is SGHTA, CDR2 FQGNSA. This CDR3 has 11 residues. CDR3 amino acids: CASSSPDTQYF. CDR3 DNA: TGTGCCAGCAGCTCTCCAGATACGCAGTATTTT.

This clone has only a few counts. This chain uses TRBV6-1 with TRBJ1-5; 10 bases line up with TRBD1. J gave up 6 bases and V 11 bases, and 4 bases lay outside the gene matches. This CDR3 has 12 amino acids. Germline-derived CDR1 and CDR2 are MNHNS and SASEGT. The CDR3 sequence is CAGGQGPQPQHF. The CDR3 region has the DNA TGTGCCGGGGGACAGGGGCCTCAGCCCCAGCATTTT.

The chain joins TRBV6-6 to TRBJ1-5, with TRBD1 matching 9 bases. The CDR3 has 12 residues. Germline V lookup: CDR1 MNHNY, CDR2 SVGAGI (reference sequence). V dropped 9 bases and J dropped 4; count of bases not matched to a gene: 1. CDR3 region: CASGQGNQPQHF. DNA for the CDR3: TGTGCCAGTGGACAGGGGAATCAGCCCCAGCATTTT.

V is TRBV6-5 and J is TRBJ1-6, with TRBD1 as a possible D gene (5 bases). The CDR3 loop spans 12 amino acids. Looked up from germline, CDR1 is MNHEY and CDR2 is SVGAGI. Trimming pared 6 bases from V and 13 bases from J, leaving 13 bases between. CDR3 in amino acids: CASRNPRGPLHF. CDR3 DNA sequence: TGTGCCAGCAGAAACCCACGGGGGCCCCTCCACTTT.

This clone has just one count. The V and J genes are TRBV5-4 and TRBJ2-7, with 9 nucleotides matching TRBD1. Trimming removed 1 base from V and 4 bases from J; junction bases left unmatched: 9. This CDR3 is 16 amino acids long. Germline assignment: CDR1 SGHNT and CDR2 YYREEE (reference sequence). The CDR3 sequence is CASSLPPNRGQYEQYF. The CDR3 DNA sequence: TGTGCCAGCAGCTTGCCTCCTAACAGGGGGCAATACGAGCAGTACTTC.

This chain connects TRBV5-1 to TRBJ2-7, with D possibly being TRBD1 (6 bases). The CDR3 loop spans 13 amino acids. The germline V gene has CDR1 SGHRS and CDR2 YFSETQ. V dropped 7 bases and J dropped 4 bases, with 15 bases sitting between them. The CDR3 region has the DNA TGCGCCAGCCGGAGGACAGAGGGGTACGAGCAGTACTTC. It translates to CASRRTEGYEQYF. The entire variable domain, with the rest obtained from reference TRBV5-1 and TRBJ2-7, is as follows: KAGVTQTPRYLIKTRGQQVTLSCSPISGHRSVSWYQQTPGQGLQFLFEYFSETQRNKGNFPGRFSGRQFSNSRSEMNVSTLELGDSALYLCASRRTEGYEQYFGPGTRLTVT.

V and J are TRBV25-1 and TRBJ1-2; D may be TRBD1 (6 bases). Germline V gene data show CDR1 as MGHDK and CDR2 as SYGVNS. V gave up 6 bases and J gave up 4 bases, with 15 bases separating them. This CDR3 is built from 14 residues. DNA for the CDR3: TGTGCCAGCAGGGGAACAGGGTTAGGCTATGGCTACACCTTC. Translating it yields CASRGTGLGYGYTF.

The V gene is TRBV28, the J gene TRBJ2-6, with 8 bases identical to TRBD1. CDR3 length: 19 residues. CDR1 MDHEN and CDR2 SYDVKM come from the germline V gene. The J segment lost 0 bases and the V segment lost 3 bases, leaving 10 bases of the junction unmatched. This CDR3 reads CASSFTRGPIYSGANVLTF. The CDR3 DNA follows: TGTGCCAGCAGTTTTACCAGGGGGCCGATTTACTCTGGGGCCAACGTCCTGACTTTC.

The J gene is TRBJ2-5, the V gene TRBV19; a possible D gene is TRBD2 (5 bases). The CDR3 runs to 13 residues. The germline V gene has CDR1 LNHDA and CDR2 SQIVND (reference sequence). V was clipped by 8 bases and J by 5 bases, with 15 bases between them. DNA for the CDR3: TGTGCCAGTTGTACTAGATCGGGGGAGACCCAGTACTTC. Its translation is CASCTRSGETQYF.

The rearrangement joins TRBV7-8 to TRBJ2-1; TRBD1 is a possible D gene (6 bases). Trimming cost V 1 base and J 2 bases, with 9 bases left between them. Germline CDR1 is SGHVS and CDR2 is FQNEAQ. The CDR3 runs 15 residues. CDR3 nucleotides: TGTGCCAGCAGCTTAGAGGGGGTGACCTACAATGAGCAGTTCTTC. Its protein is CASSLEGVTYNEQFF.

The chain links TRBV7-3 to TRBJ2-3; the match to TRBD1 covers 11 bases. This CDR3 region has 16 residues. Germline-derived CDR1 and CDR2 are SGHTA and FQGTGA. Germline trimming cut 6 bases from V and 4 bases from J; bases unmatched to any gene: 9. The CDR3 protein is CASSLLGQGAADTQYF. In nucleotides, the CDR3 is TGTGCCAGCAGTCTATTAGGACAGGGGGCGGCAGATACGCAGTATTTT.

The chain employs TRBV4-3 and TRBJ2-1; 12 bases align to TRBD2. The J segment lost 4 bases and the V segment lost 0 bases, leaving 4 bases of the junction unmatched. CDR1 and CDR2 (germline): LGHNA, YSLEER. The CDR3 consists of 17 residues. The CDR3 spells CASSQDSTSGGYNEQFF. The CDR3 DNA reads as TGCGCCAGCAGCCAAGATTCGACTAGCGGGGGATACAATGAGCAGTTCTTC.

J is TRBJ2-5 and V is TRBV5-1, with D perhaps matching TRBD1 (6 bases). CDR3 size: 14 residues. CDR1 and CDR2 from the germline V gene are SGHRS and YFSETQ. Trimming took off 1 base at V and 1 base at J, with 8 bases between the two ends. CDR3 sequence (DNA): TGCGCCAGCAGCTTGACACAGGGCCAAGAGACCCAGTACTTC. Translation: CASSLTQGQETQYF.

The rearrangement links TRBV19 to TRBJ2-7; 15 bases agree with TRBD2. The trim removed 10 bases at V and 0 bases at J, leaving 10 bases unmatched. This CDR3 has 17 residues. Germline values: CDR1 LNHDA, CDR2 SQIVND (reference sequence). The CDR3 coding sequence is TGTGCCACCACTGGGACTAGCGGGGGGACGAGCTCCTACGAGCAGTACTTC. Translating gives CATTGTSGGTSSYEQYF.

The rearrangement links TRBV7-2 to TRBJ2-7, with TRBD2 as a possible D gene (7 bases). The length of the CDR3 is 14 residues. From germline, CDR1 is SGHTA and CDR2 FQGNSA. Trimming took 3 bases from V and 3 from J, leaving 12 bases between them. The CDR3 here is CASSFEGGYYEQYF. The CDR3 nucleotides are TGTGCCAGCAGCTTCGAGGGGGGGTACTACGAGCAGTACTTC.

The chain couples TRBV11-3 to TRBJ2-5, with a weak D call TRBD1 (7 bases). Germline V gene data show CDR1 as SGHNT and CDR2 as YENEEA. With 5 bases removed from V and 1 base from J, the gap between germline ends came to 14 bases. This CDR3 has 15 residues. The CDR3 nucleotides are TGTGCCAGCAGCACCTGGGGGGACAGCCAAGAGACCCAGTACTTC. It is translated as CASSTWGDSQETQYF.

The CDR3 is CASSVLAGSYEQYF. The CDR3 nucleotides are TGTGCCAGCAGCGTTTTAGCGGGGAGCTACGAGCAGTACTTC. The rearrangement joins TRBV9 to TRBJ2-7; the match to TRBD2 covers 8 bases. Germline V gene lookup returns CDR1 SGDLS and CDR2 YYNGEE. This CDR3 contains 14 residues. With V trimmed by 2 bases and J by 3 bases, 4 bases remained unmatched.

V usage is TRBV2 and J usage is TRBJ1-2, with D perhaps TRBD1 (5 bases). The CDR3 runs 14 residues. Deletions cut 5 bases from V and 4 bases from J, with 14 bases between. Germline loops: CDR1 SNHLY, CDR2 FYNNEI. CDR3 DNA sequence: TGTGCCAGCAGTTTCCCCGGCGGGGCCTATGGCTACACCTTC. This codes for CASSFPGGAYGYTF. Supplemented by reference TRBV2 and TRBJ1-2, the full variable domain reads EPEVTQTPSHQVTQMGQEVILRCVPISNHLYFYWYRQILGQKVEFLVSFYNNEISEKSEIFDDQFSVERPDGSNFTLKIRSTKLEDSAMYFCASSFPGGAYGYTFGSGTRLTVV.